One and the same sample provided the 17 T cell receptor beta chains below, sequenced in a study of identical twins. Using its own MiXCR run on the 5' RACE reads, TCRdb lists one record per CDR3 protein. Of approximately 890,000 distinct CDR3 sequences in the sample, 12% were seen once. These data are also associated with another study on yellow fever vaccine responses in identical twins.

Sequenced input: PBMCs. The source of these receptors is a woman younger than 35 in good health.

This clonotype was seen ten or more times. The rearrangement joins TRBV10-2 to TRBJ2-2; no firm D call. The CDR3 length is 19 residues. Germline V gene lookup returns CDR1 WSHSY and CDR2 SAAADI. V lost 1 base to trimming and J lost 4 bases, with 22 bases between them. The DNA of the CDR3 is TGCGCCAGCAGTGAGTTAGAGATCTTCAGGTCTGGTCGCACCGGGGAGCTGTTTTTT. It translates to CASSELEIFRSGRTGELFF.

CDR3 sequence (DNA): TGTGCCAGCAGTGAAGGGGGCGGACCGGGTTTGTATTTT. Amino acid sequence: CASSEGGGPGLYF. The genes are TRBV2 and TRBJ2-3, with D possibly being TRBD1 (5 bases). The CDR3 spans 13 residues. Trimming took off 1 base at V and 14 bases at J, with 16 bases between the two ends. CDR1 is SNHLY and CDR2 is FYNNEI in the germline V gene. Variable domain in full (rest from reference TRBV2 and TRBJ2-3): EPEVTQTPSHQVTQMGQEVILRCVPISNHLYFYWYRQILGQKVEFLVSFYNNEISEKSEIFDDQFSVERPDGSNFTLKIRSTKLEDSAMYFCASSEGGGPGLYFGPGTRLTVL.

This clonotype was seen a few times. The rearrangement links TRBV5-5 to TRBJ2-2, with D possibly being TRBD1 (6 bases). V was shortened by 4 bases and J by 7 bases, with 23 bases between the two germline ends. From germline, CDR1 is SGHKS and CDR2 YYEKEE (reference sequence). This CDR3 is built from 17 residues. The CDR3 protein is CASSPGQGLKSVGELFF. The DNA for the CDR3 is TGTGCCAGCAGCCCTGGCCAGGGGCTGAAGTCTGTCGGGGAGCTGTTTTTT.

The chain links TRBV10-3 to TRBJ2-5; TRBD1 or TRBD2 may be the D gene (5 bases each). CDR3 length: 14 residues. Trimming pared 2 bases from V and 4 bases from J, leaving 11 bases between. CDR1 and CDR2 (germline): ENHRY, SYGVKD. DNA for the CDR3: TGTGCCATCAGTGAGGGGGGTTGGAGAGAGACCCAGTACTTC. This gives the protein CAISEGGWRETQYF.

A few counts support this clonotype. The V call is TRBV28, the J call TRBJ2-4; D tentatively fits TRBD1 or TRBD2 (5 bases each). Trimming stripped 5 bases from V and 0 bases from J, with 11 bases between. CDR1 and CDR2 from the germline V gene are MDHEN and SYDVKM. The CDR3 has 15 amino acids. CDR3 sequence reads: CASSRDGIAKNIQYF. As DNA, the CDR3 is TGTGCCAGCAGTCGGGACGGAATAGCCAAAAACATTCAGTACTTC.

This clonotype has a handful of counts. The genes are TRBV6-1 and TRBJ1-1, with 8 bases lining up with TRBD1. There are 15 residues in the CDR3. Trimming at V came to 2 bases and at J to 0 bases, leaving 2 bases not matched to a gene. Per germline, CDR1 MNHNS and CDR2 SASEGT. In DNA form, the CDR3 reads TGTGCCAGCAGTGAACCGGGACAGGTGAACACTGAAGCTTTCTTT. This gives the protein CASSEPGQVNTEAFF.

This rearrangement joins TRBV2 to TRBJ1-4, with D unresolved. V was cut by 2 bases and J by 4 bases, with 11 bases left in between. The CDR3 is made up of 15 amino acids. Germline assignment: CDR1 SNHLY and CDR2 FYNNEI. CDR3 coding DNA: TGTGCCAGCAGTGAACATCTGGGTCTTAATGAAAAACTGTTTTTT. Protein sequence: CASSEHLGLNEKLFF.

This clonotype came up many times. The chain's CDR3 is CASSLGEQETQYF. CDR3 DNA: TGTGCCAGCAGCTTAGGGGAACAAGAGACCCAGTACTTC. J is TRBJ2-5 and V is TRBV11-2; D is unclear. V lost 1 base to trimming and J lost 2 bases, with 5 bases between them. The CDR3 has 13 amino acids. Looked up from germline, CDR1 is SGHAT and CDR2 is FQNNGV.

The rearrangement links TRBV5-6 to TRBJ2-2; a weak D match, TRBD1 (7 bases). V lost 9 bases, J lost 3 bases, and 24 bases lay in between. The germline gives CDR1 SGHDT, CDR2 YYEEEE. This CDR3 has 17 amino acids. This CDR3 reads CAMGPGVGGQYTGELFF. CDR3 coding DNA: TGTGCCATGGGCCCCGGCGTGGGGGGACAGTACACCGGGGAGCTGTTTTTT.

This clonotype was seen a few times. V and J are TRBV6-1 and TRBJ2-7, with D uncertain. V gave up 2 bases and J gave up 3 bases, with 8 bases separating them. In germline, CDR1 is MNHNS, CDR2 SASEGT. The CDR3 has 13 residues. In DNA, the CDR3 is TGTGCCAGCAGTGAATGGATGAGCTACGAGCAGTACGTC. This codes for CASSEWMSYEQYV.

The rearrangement joins TRBV11-2 to TRBJ2-7; no definite D call. V lost 3 bases to trimming and J lost 0 bases, with 9 bases between them. CDR1 and CDR2 from the germline V gene are SGHAT and FQNNGV. CDR3 length: 14 amino acids. CDR3 bases: TGTGCCAGCAGCTTTGTGGGGTCCTCCTACGAGCAGTACGTC. Protein: CASSFVGSSYEQYV.

This clonotype showed up many times. The CDR3 coding sequence is TGTGCCAGCAGTTGGGGACAGGTAGCTAACTATGGCTACACCTTC. Translating gives CASSWGQVANYGYTF. The chain recombines TRBV6-5 with TRBJ1-2; TRBD1 matches at 8 bases. With V trimmed by 4 bases and J by 0 bases, 4 bases remained unmatched. Germline CDR1 MNHEY, CDR2 SVGAGI. The CDR3 is 15 amino acids.

V gene TRBV27 combines with J gene TRBJ2-1, with a tentative D call TRBD1 (5 bases). In germline, CDR1 is MNHEY, CDR2 SMNVEV (reference sequence). V was clipped by 2 bases and J by 5 bases, with 16 bases between them. The CDR3 runs to 16 residues. The CDR3: CASSLEVGRVHNEQFF. The CDR3 DNA sequence: TGTGCCAGCAGTTTAGAGGTGGGGCGCGTACACAATGAGCAGTTCTTC.

This chain joins TRBV28 and TRBJ2-1; 9 nucleotides line up with TRBD2. This CDR3 comprises 17 residues. J gave up 4 bases and V 3 bases, and 10 bases lay outside the gene matches. CDR1 MDHEN and CDR2 SYDVKM come from the germline V gene. The chain's CDR3 is CASSFWVSGRVYNEQFF. Here the CDR3 DNA reads TGTGCCAGCAGTTTTTGGGTTAGCGGGAGAGTTTACAATGAGCAGTTCTTC. The variable domain in full, completed from reference TRBV28 and TRBJ2-1, reads DVKVTQSSRYLVKRTGEKVFLECVQDMDHENMFWYRQDPGLGLRLIYFSYDVKMKEKGDIPEGYSVSREKKERFSLILESASTNQTSMYLCASSFWVSGRVYNEQFFGPGTRLTVL.

This clonotype was seen more than once but under ten times. V usage is TRBV29-1 and J usage is TRBJ2-5; maybe TRBD1 (6 bases). This CDR3 is 13 amino acids long. Trimming stripped 7 bases from V and 6 bases from J, with 18 bases between. Germline CDR1 is SQVTM and CDR2 is ANQGSEA. CDR3 DNA: TGCAGCGGGACGACAGGTCTTAATAAGACCCAGTACTTC. Amino acids: CSGTTGLNKTQYF.

V usage is TRBV20-1 and J usage is TRBJ1-2, with D maybe TRBD1 (5 bases). This CDR3 is built from 12 residues. CDR1 is DFQATT, CDR2 SNEGSKA, per germline (reference sequence). Trimming pared 2 bases from V and 4 bases from J, leaving 8 bases between. CDR3 residues: CSARSRAYGYTF. For the CDR3, the DNA is TGCAGTGCTAGAAGCAGGGCCTATGGCTACACCTTC.

This clonotype was counted only a few times. The DNA for the CDR3 is TGTGCCAGCAGTCCCTATTCGCCTGTGTGGAAGGCTAGCACAGATACGCAGTATTTT. Translation: CASSPYSPVWKASTDTQYF. The chain uses TRBV6-1 and TRBJ2-3; D unresolved. There are 19 residues in the CDR3. CDR1 is MNHNS and CDR2 is SASEGT in the germline V gene. V lost 5 bases to trimming and J lost 0 bases, with 24 bases between them.